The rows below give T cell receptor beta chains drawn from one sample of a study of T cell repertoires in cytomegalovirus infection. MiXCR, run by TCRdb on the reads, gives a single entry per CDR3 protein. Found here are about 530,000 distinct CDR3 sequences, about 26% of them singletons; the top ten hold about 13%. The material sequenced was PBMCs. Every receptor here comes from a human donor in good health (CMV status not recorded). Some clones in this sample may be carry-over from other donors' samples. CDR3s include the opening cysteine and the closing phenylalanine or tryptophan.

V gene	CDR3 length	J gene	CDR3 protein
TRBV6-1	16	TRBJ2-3	CASSSQGARGADTQYF
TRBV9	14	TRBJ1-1	CASSVRAMNTEAFF
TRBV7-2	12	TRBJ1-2	CASSLVRYGYTF
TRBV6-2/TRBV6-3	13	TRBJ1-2	CASRGPSNYGYTF
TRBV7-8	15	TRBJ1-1	CASSLSMGSLGEAFF
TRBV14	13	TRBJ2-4	CASNPTYGYIQYF
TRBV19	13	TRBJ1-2	CASTIHPERGYTF
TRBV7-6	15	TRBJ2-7	CASSSRQGPPYEQYF
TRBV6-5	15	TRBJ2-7	CASSYRTSGRSEQYF
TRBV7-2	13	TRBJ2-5	CASSLEVWETQYF
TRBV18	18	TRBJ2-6	CASSARPGQEFWANVLTF
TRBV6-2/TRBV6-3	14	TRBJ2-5	CASSYETGEETQYF
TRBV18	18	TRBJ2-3	CASSPNYSGGRSTDTQYF
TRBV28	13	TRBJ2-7	CASSSGRRYEQYF
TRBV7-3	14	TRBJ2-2	CASTLRGDTGELFF
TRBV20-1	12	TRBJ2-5	CSTDRTGGTQYF
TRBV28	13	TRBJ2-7	CASSPPPTYEQYF
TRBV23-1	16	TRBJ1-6	CASSQPTGQVFSPLHF
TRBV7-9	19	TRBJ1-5	CASSIFPGQGAGGNQPQHF
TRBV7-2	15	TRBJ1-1	CASSDDLYRATEAFF
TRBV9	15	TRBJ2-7	CASGLAGDKKGEQYF
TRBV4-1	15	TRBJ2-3	CASSRSGSGKDTQYF
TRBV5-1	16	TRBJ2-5	CASSLEGTGLRETQYF
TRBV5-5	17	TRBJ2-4	CASSFGEQGFAKNIQYF
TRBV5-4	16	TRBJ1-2	CASSSVLEKYNYGYTF
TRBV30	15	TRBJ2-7	CAWSVPSGSNNEQYF
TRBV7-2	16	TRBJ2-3	CASSFLTASGRNTQYF
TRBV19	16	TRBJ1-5	CASTPVETGGNQPQHF